These 5 T cell receptor beta chains were sequenced from one sample in a study of blood T cells in healthy people across ages. Next came a second PCR, run for about 7 to 12 cycles, which used a sample-barcoded 5' primer along with a J-beta primer mix. Using its own MiXCR run on the 5' RACE reads, TCRdb lists one record per CDR3 protein. Here the sample spans some 1.1 million distinct CDR3 sequences, roughly two fifths being singletons. The sequenced sample was blood. The source of these receptors is a man between 18 and 29 years old in good health.

In this sample, this clonotype turned up a few times. The gene calls are TRBV7-6 and TRBJ1-4, with D possibly being TRBD1 (5 bases). The CDR3 has 17 amino acids. Per germline, CDR1 SGHVS and CDR2 FNYEAQ. V dropped 0 bases and J dropped 2 bases, with 13 bases sitting between them. CDR3 protein: CASSLALWGTTNEKLFF. The DNA of the CDR3 is TGTGCCAGCAGCTTAGCGCTTTGGGGGACCACTAATGAAAAACTGTTTTTT.

This clonotype has only a few counts. The rearrangement links TRBV12-3 or TRBV12-4 to TRBJ2-7, with unresolved D. This CDR3 has 15 residues. Trimming took 5 bases from V and 5 from J, leaving 19 bases between them. CDR3 amino acids: CASSPSPTAPHEQYF. The CDR3 nucleotides are TGTGCCAGCAGTCCTTCCCCGACTGCACCTCACGAGCAGTACTTC.

The chain uses TRBV4-3 and TRBJ1-4; TRBD1 aligns across 7 bases. The V segment lost 0 bases and the J segment 8 bases; nucleotides outside the gene matches: 6. Germline V gene data show CDR1 as LGHNA and CDR2 as YSLEER. The CDR3 spans 15 residues. CDR3 in amino acids: CASSQEPEDREKLFF. CDR3 bases: TGCGCCAGCAGCCAAGAACCGGAGGACAGGGAAAAACTGTTTTTT.

The chain links TRBV12-3 or TRBV12-4 to TRBJ1-1; D remains ambiguous. This CDR3 has 13 amino acids. V was clipped by 2 bases and J by 7 bases, with 11 bases between them. The CDR3 loop reads CASSLTLRREAFF. The DNA of the CDR3 is TGTGCCAGCAGTTTAACCCTTCGGCGTGAAGCTTTCTTT.

There are a few counts of this clonotype. The CDR3: CASSPRQGPYNEQFF. The DNA of the CDR3 is TGTGCCAGCAGTCCAAGACAGGGACCCTACAATGAGCAGTTCTTC. The chain joins TRBV6-5 to TRBJ2-1; 7 bases line up with TRBD1. Per germline, CDR1 MNHEY and CDR2 SVGAGI. The CDR3 sequence is 15 residues long. Trimming cost V 5 bases and J 2 bases; bases outside gene matches: 6.